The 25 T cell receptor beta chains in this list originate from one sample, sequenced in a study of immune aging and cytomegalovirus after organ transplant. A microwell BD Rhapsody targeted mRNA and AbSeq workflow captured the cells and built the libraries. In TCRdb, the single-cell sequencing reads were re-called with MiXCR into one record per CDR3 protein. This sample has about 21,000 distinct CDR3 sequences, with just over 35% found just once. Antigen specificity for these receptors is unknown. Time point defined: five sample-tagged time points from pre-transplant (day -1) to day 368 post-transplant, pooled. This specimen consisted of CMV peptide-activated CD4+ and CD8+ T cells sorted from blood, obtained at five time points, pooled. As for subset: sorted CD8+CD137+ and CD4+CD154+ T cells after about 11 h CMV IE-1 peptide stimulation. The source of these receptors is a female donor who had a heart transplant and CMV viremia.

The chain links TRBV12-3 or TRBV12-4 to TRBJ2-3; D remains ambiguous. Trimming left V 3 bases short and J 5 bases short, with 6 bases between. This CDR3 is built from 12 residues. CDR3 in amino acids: CASSFQRDTQYF. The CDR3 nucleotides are TGTGCCAGCAGTTTCCAGAGAGATACGCAGTATTTT.

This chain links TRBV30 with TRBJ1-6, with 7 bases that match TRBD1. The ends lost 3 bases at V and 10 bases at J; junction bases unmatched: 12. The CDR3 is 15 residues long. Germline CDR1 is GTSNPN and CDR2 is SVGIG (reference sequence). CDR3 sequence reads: CAWSSGGGSRSPLHF. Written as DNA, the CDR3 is TGTGCCTGGAGCTCAGGGGGAGGATCGAGGTCACCCCTCCACTTT. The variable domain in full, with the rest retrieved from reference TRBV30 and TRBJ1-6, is SQTIHQWPATLVQPVGSPLSLECTVEGTSNPNLYWYRQAAGRGLQLLFYSVGIGQISSEVPQNLSASRPQDRQFILSSKKLLLSDSGFYLCAWSSGGGSRSPLHFGNGTRLTVT.

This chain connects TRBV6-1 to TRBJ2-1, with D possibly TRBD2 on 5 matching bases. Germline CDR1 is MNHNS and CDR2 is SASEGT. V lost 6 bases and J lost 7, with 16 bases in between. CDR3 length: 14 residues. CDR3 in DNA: TGTGCCAGCAGCCACCCCTTCCGGGATAATGAGCAGTTCTTC. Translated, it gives CASSHPFRDNEQFF.

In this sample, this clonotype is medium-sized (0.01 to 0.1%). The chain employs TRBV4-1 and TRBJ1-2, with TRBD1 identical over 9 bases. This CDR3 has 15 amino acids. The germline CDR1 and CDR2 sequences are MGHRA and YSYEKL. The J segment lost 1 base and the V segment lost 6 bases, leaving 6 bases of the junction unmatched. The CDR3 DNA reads TGCGCCAGCAGTCAACAGACAGGGGGTAACTATGGCTACACCTTC. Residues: CASSQQTGGNYGYTF.

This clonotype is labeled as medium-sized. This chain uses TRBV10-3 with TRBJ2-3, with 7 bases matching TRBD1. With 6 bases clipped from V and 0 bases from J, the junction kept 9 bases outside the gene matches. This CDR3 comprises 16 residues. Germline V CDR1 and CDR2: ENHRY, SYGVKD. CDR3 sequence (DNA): TGTGCCATCAGCGTTACAGGGACAGTTAGCACAGATACGCAGTATTTT. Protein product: CAISVTGTVSTDTQYF.

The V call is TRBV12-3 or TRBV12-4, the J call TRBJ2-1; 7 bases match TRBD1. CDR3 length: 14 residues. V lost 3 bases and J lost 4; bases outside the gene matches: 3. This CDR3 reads CASSFDRVYNEQFF. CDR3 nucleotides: TGTGCCAGCAGTTTCGACAGGGTTTACAATGAGCAGTTCTTC.

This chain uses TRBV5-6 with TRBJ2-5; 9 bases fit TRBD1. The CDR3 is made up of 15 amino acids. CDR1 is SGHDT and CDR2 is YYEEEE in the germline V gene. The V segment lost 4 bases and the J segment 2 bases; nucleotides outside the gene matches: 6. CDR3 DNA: TGTGCCAGCAGCGGCGGGACAGGGTGGCAAGAGACCCAGTACTTC. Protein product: CASSGGTGWQETQYF. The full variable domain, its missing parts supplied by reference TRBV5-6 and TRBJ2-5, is DAGVTQSPTHLIKTRGQQVTLRCSPKSGHDTVSWYQQALGQGPQFIFQYYEEEERQRGNFPDRFSGHQFPNYSSELNVNALLLGDSALYLCASSGGTGWQETQYFGPGTRLLVL.

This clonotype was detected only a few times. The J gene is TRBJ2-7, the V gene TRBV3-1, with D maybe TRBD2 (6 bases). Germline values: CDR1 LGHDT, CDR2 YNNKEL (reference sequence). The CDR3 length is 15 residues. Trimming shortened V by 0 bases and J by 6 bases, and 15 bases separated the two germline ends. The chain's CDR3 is CASSQDRGLAAEQYF. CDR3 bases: TGTGCCAGCAGCCAAGACCGGGGACTCGCCGCCGAGCAGTACTTC.

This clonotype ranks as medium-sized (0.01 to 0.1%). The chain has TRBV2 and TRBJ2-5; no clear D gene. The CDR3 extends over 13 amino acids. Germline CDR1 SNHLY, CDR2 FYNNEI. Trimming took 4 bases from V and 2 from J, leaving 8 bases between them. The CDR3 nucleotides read TGTGCCAGCAGTGTCATGGGGCAAGAGACCCAGTACTTC. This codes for CASSVMGQETQYF. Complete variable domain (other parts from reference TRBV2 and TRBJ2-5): EPEVTQTPSHQVTQMGQEVILRCVPISNHLYFYWYRQILGQKVEFLVSFYNNEISEKSEIFDDQFSVERPDGSNFTLKIRSTKLEDSAMYFCASSVMGQETQYFGPGTRLLVL.

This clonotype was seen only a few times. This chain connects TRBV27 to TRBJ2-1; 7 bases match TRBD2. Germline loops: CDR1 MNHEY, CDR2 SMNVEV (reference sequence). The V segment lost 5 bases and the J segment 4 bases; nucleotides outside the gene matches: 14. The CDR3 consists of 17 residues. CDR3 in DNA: TGTGCCAGCAGTCTGATTCTATCGGGAGGACCTTACAATGAGCAGTTCTTC. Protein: CASSLILSGGPYNEQFF.

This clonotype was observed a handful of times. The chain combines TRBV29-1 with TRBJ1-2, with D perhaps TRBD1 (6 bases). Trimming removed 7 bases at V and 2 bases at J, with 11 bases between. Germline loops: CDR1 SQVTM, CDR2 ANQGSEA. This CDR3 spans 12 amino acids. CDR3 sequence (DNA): TGCAGCGCAGGACAGATAAACTATGGCTACACCTTC. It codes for CSAGQINYGYTF.

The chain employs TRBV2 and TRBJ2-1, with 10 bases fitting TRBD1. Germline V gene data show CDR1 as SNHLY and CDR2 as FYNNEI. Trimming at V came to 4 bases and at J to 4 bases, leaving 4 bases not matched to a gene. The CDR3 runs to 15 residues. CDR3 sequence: CASSGGTGAYNEQFF. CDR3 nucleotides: TGTGCCAGCAGTGGGGGGACAGGGGCGTACAATGAGCAGTTCTTC.

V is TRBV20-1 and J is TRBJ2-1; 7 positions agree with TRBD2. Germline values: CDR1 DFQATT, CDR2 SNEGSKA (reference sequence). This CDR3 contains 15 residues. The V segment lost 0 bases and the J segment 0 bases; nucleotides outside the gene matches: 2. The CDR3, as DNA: TGCAGTGCTAGAGAGGGGGGGATCTCCTACAATGAGCAGTTCTTC. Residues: CSAREGGISYNEQFF.

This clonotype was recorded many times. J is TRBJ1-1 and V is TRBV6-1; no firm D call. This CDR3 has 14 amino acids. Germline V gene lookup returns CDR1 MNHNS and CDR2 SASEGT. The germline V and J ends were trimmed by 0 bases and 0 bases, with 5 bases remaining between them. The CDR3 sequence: CASSEARLNTEAFF. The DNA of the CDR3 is TGTGCCAGCAGTGAAGCTCGGTTGAACACTGAAGCTTTCTTT.

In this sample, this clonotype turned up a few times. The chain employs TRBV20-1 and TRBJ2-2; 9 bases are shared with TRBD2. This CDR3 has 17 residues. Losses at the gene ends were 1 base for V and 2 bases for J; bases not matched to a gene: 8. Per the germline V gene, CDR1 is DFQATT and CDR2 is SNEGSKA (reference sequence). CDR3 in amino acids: CSARGEVAGANTGELFF. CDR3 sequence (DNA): TGCAGTGCTAGAGGGGAAGTAGCGGGAGCTAACACCGGGGAGCTGTTTTTT.

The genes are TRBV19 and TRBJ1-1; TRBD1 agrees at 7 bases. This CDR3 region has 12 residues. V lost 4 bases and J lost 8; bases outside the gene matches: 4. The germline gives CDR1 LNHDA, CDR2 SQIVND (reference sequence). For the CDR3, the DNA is TGTGCCAGTAGTACCCCGGACAGGGAAGCTTTCTTT. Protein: CASSTPDREAFF. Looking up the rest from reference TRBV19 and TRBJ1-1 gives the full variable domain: DGGITQSPKYLFRKEGQNVTLSCEQNLNHDAMYWYRQDPGQGLRLIYYSQIVNDFQKGDIAEGYSVSREKKESFPLTVTSAQKNPTAFYLCASSTPDREAFFGQGTRLTVV.

CDR3 nucleotides: TGTGCCAGCAGTTCCAGACAGGGTTCCTACGAGCAGTACTTC. It specifies CASSSRQGSYEQYF. The chain links TRBV27 to TRBJ2-7; 7 bases are shared with TRBD1. J gave up 1 base and V 4 bases, and 4 bases lay outside the gene matches. Germline values: CDR1 MNHEY, CDR2 SMNVEV (reference sequence). This CDR3 region has 14 residues.

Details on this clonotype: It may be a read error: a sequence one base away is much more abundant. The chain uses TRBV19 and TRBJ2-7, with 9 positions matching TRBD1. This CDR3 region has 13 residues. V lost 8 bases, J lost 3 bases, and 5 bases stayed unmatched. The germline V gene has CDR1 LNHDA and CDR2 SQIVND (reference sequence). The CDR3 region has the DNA TGTGCCAGTGGTGCGGGACAGGGCTACGAGCAGTACTTC. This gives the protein CASGAGQGYEQYF.

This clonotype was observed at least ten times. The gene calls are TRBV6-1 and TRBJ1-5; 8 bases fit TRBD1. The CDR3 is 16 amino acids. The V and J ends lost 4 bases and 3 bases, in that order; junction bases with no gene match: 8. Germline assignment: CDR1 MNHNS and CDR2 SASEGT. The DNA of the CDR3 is TGTGCCAGCAGTGTCTTCGGGACAGGAAACAATCAGCCCCAGCATTTT. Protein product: CASSVFGTGNNQPQHF.

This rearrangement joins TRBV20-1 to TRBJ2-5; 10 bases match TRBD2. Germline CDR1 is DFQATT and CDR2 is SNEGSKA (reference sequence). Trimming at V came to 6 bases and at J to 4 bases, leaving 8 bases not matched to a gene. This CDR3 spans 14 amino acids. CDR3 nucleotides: TGCAGTGCCCAGGGACTAGCGTTGGTAGAGACCCAGTACTTC. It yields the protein CSAQGLALVETQYF.

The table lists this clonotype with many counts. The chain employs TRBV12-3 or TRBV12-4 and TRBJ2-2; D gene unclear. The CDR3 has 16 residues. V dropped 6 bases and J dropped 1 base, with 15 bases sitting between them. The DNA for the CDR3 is TGTGCCAGCAGCCGCTATGGGCAGAGGAACACCGGGGAGCTGTTTTTT. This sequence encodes CASSRYGQRNTGELFF.

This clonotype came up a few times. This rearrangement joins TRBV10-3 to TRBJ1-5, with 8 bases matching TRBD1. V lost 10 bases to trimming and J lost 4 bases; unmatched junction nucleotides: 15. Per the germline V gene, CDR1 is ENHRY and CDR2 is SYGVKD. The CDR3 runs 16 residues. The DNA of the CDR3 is TGTGCCAGACAGGGGATCATAACTCTCCCTAATCAGCCCCAGCATTTT. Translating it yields CARQGIITLPNQPQHF.

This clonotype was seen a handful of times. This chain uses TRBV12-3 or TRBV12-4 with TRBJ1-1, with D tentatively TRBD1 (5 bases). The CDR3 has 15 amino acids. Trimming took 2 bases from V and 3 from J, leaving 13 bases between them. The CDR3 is CASSLSLGRDTEAFF. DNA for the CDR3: TGTGCCAGCAGTTTAAGTTTAGGCAGGGACACTGAAGCTTTCTTT.

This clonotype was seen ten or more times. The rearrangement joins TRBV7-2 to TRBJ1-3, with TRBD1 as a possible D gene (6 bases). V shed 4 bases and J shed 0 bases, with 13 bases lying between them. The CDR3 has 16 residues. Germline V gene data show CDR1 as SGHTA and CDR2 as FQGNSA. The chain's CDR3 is CASSSDRRNSGNTIYF. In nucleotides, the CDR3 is TGTGCCAGCAGCTCGGACAGACGAAACTCTGGAAACACCATATATTTT.

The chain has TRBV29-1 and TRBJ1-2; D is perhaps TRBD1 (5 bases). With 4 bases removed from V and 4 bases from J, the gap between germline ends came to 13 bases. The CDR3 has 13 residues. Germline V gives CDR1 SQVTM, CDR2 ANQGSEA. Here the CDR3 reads CSVVQDGTYGYTF. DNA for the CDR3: TGCAGCGTTGTTCAGGACGGGACCTATGGCTACACCTTC.